This is a list of T cell receptor beta chains from one sample in a study of blood T cell repertoires in COVID-19. The repertoire was sequenced with immunoSEQ multiplex PCR; TCRdb's copy has only in-frame clones and lacks some. Among approximately 330,000 clones listed, roughly 90% were seen once. Sequences were obtained from peripheral blood. Receptor source: a man aged 25-45 years with COVID-19, enrolled during active disease. Both conserved end residues are part of each CDR3. D genes are given only for firm matches. A clone size is listed for some rows: how often the clone was seen (once, few, many), or a class if it is expanded.

TRBJ1-1,TRBV10-3,TRBD1,-,CATRDRGNTEAFF,TGTGCCACCCGGGACAGGGGGAACACTGAAGCTTTCTTT
TRBJ1-2,TRBV30,-,-,CAWSTIPQWYGYTF,TGTGCCTGGAGTACAATCCCACAGTGGTATGGCTACACCTTC
TRBJ2-3,TRBV7-2,TRBD2,once,CASSPSTGGMTQYF,TGTGCCAGCAGCCCTTCAACGGGAGGGATGACGCAGTATTTT
TRBJ1-1,TRBV10-3,-,-,CAISESSGAFF,TGTGCCATCAGTGAGTCGTCCGGAGCTTTCTTT
TRBJ1-6,TRBV29-1,-,-,CSATQTENSPLHF,TGCAGCGCCACACAGACAGAGAATTCACCCCTCCACTTT
TRBJ1-3,TRBV5-5,-,-,CASSPGHNSGNTIYF,TGTGCCAGCAGCCCGGGACATAACTCTGGAAACACCATATATTTT
TRBJ2-3,TRBV9,TRBD1,-,CASSFRDRTDTQYF,TGTGCCAGCAGCTTCCGGGACAGGACAGATACGCAGTATTTT
TRBJ2-7,TRBV28,TRBD1,-,CASSKTGGKSLYEQYF,TGTGCCAGCAGTAAGACAGGGGGAAAGTCGCTCTACGAGCAGTACTTC
TRBJ2-2,TRBV19,TRBD2,once,CASNRGASGSNTGELFF,TGTGCCAGTAACAGGGGGGCTAGCGGGAGTAACACCGGGGAGCTGTTTTTT
TRBJ2-7,TRBV7-2,TRBD1,-,CASSPGTGKYEQYF,TGTGCCAGCAGCCCAGGGACAGGGAAATACGAGCAGTACTTC
TRBJ1-2,TRBV4-1,-,-,CASSQGGGGYGYTF,TGCGCCAGCAGCCAAGGGGGAGGGGGGTATGGCTACACCTTC
TRBJ1-3,TRBV7-4,TRBD1,-,CASSLGQWRGPPGNTIYF,TGTGCCAGCAGCTTAGGGCAATGGAGGGGGCCCCCTGGAAACACCATATATTTT
TRBJ2-3,TRBV4-3,TRBD2,-,CASSPGLALRTDTQYF,TGCGCCAGCAGCCCGGGACTAGCGCTTCGCACAGATACGCAGTATTTT
TRBJ2-7,TRBV5-5,TRBD1,-,CASSPDRGLPYEQYF,TGTGCCAGCAGCCCTGACAGGGGGCTCCCCTACGAGCAGTACTTC
TRBJ2-7,TRBV19,TRBD1,-,CASSSGQGLFSYEQYF,TGTGCCAGTAGCTCCGGACAGGGACTCTTCTCCTACGAGCAGTACTTC
TRBJ2-7,TRBV6-6,-,once,CASRETGVSYEQYF,TGTGCCAGCAGGGAAACAGGCGTATCCTACGAGCAGTACTTC
TRBJ2-7,TRBV28,TRBD1,-,CASSSDRGLLSYEQYF,TGTGCCAGCAGTTCGGACAGGGGGCTCCTCTCCTACGAGCAGTACTTC
TRBJ2-7,TRBV9,-,-,CASSVGGRGPYEQYF,TGTGCCAGCAGCGTAGGAGGGAGAGGACCCTACGAGCAGTACTTC
TRBJ2-3,TRBV19,-,-,CASSTLRAGSTDTQYF,TGTGCCAGTAGTACCCTCCGGGCAGGGAGCACAGATACGCAGTATTTT
TRBJ2-2,TRBV7-3,-,-,CASSLEGDTGELFF,TGTGCCAGCAGCTTGGAGGGAGACACCGGGGAGCTGTTTTTT
TRBJ1-5,TRBV6-5,TRBD1,-,CASTGGALNQPQHF,TGTGCCAGTACAGGGGGGGCACTCAATCAGCCCCAGCATTTT
TRBJ2-1,TRBV4-3,TRBD2,-,CASSQDSLPFGGSPLNEQFF,TGCGCCAGCAGCCAAGATAGTTTACCGTTTGGCGGGAGCCCACTGAATGAGCAGTTCTTC
TRBJ2-7,TRBV7-9,-,-,CASSSRGTIYEQYF,TGTGCCAGCAGCTCTCGCGGCACAATCTACGAGCAGTACTTC
TRBJ1-4,TRBV5-6,-,-,CASSLIRLGGEKLFF,TGTGCCAGCAGCTTGATACGCCTCGGGGGAGAAAAACTGTTTTTT
TRBJ2-1,TRBV4-2,TRBD2,-,CASSQDRLAGVYNEQFF,TGTGCCAGCAGCCAAGATAGACTAGCGGGGGTCTACAATGAGCAGTTCTTC
TRBJ2-7,TRBV19,TRBD1,-,CASNSGQVGEQYF,TGTGCCAGTAACTCGGGACAGGTCGGCGAGCAGTACTTC
TRBJ1-1,TRBV7-2,TRBD1,-,CASSPRTGNTEAFF,TGTGCCAGCAGCCCTAGGACAGGGAACACTGAAGCTTTCTTT
TRBJ1-2,TRBV6-2/TRBV6-3,-,-,CASSQGGGYTF,TGTGCCAGCAGTCAGGGAGGGGGCTACACCTTC
TRBJ2-1,TRBV7-9,TRBD1,-,CASSSSDRGMRRNEQFF,TGTGCCAGCAGCTCCTCGGACAGGGGGATGAGGAGGAATGAGCAGTTCTTC
TRBJ2-3,TRBV7-2,-,-,CASSLALSDTQYF,TGTGCCAGCAGCTTAGCGCTATCAGATACGCAGTATTTT
TRBJ2-7,TRBV28,-,-,CASSLGGSPTVYEQYF,TGTGCCAGCAGTTTAGGGGGCTCCCCCACCGTCTACGAGCAGTACTTC
TRBJ1-2,TRBV12-5,TRBD1,-,CASGYEGAYGYTF,TGTGCTAGTGGTTATGAGGGGGCCTATGGCTACACCTTC
TRBJ2-2,TRBV28,TRBD2,-,CASSSRSTSGTREGGTGELFF,TGTGCCAGCAGTTCTCGTTCGACTAGCGGGACGCGGGAAGGAGGGACCGGGGAGCTGTTTTTT